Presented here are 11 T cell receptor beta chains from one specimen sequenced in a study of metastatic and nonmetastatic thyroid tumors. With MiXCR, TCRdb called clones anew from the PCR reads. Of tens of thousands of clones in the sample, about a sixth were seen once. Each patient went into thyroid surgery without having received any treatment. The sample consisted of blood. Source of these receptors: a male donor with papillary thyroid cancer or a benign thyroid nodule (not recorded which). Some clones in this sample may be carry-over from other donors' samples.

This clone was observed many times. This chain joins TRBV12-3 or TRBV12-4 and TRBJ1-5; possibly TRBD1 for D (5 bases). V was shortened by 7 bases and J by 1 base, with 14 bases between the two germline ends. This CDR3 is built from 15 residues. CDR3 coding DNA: TGTGCCAGCAACCTGGGAGGGGACAGCAATCAGCCCCAGCATTTT. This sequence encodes CASNLGGDSNQPQHF.

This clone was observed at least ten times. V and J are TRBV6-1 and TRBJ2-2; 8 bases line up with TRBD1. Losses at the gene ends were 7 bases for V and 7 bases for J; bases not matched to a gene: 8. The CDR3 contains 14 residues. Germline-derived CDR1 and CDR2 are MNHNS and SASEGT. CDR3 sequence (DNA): TGTGCCAGCACCGGGACAGGACACAGCGGGGAGCTGTTTTTT. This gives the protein CASTGTGHSGELFF.

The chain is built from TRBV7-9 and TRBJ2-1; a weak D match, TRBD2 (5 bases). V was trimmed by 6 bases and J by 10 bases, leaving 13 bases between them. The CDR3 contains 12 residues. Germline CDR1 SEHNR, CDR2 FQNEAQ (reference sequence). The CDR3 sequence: CASRPEGGEQFF. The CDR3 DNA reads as TGTGCCAGCAGGCCCGAGGGCGGAGAGCAGTTCTTC.

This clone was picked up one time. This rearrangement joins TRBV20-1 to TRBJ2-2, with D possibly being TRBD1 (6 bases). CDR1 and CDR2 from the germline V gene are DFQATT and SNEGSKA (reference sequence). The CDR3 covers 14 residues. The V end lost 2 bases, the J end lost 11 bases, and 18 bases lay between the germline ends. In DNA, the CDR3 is TGCAGTGCTAGACAGGGGATGTCCGCCGTTGAGCTGTTTTTT. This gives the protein CSARQGMSAVELFF.

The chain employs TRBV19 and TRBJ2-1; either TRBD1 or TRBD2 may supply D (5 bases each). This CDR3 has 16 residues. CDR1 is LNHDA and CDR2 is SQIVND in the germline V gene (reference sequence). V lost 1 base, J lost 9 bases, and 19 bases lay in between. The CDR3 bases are TGTGCCAGTAGTATAGGAGGGCAGGGTGGTAGCGCTGAGCAGTTCTTC. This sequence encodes CASSIGGQGGSAEQFF.

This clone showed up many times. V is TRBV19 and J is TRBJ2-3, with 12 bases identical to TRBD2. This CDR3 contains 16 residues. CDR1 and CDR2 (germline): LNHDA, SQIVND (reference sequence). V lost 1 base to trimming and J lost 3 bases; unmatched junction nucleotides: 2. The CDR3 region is CASSIGGLAGTDTQYF. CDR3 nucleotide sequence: TGTGCCAGTAGTATAGGGGGACTAGCGGGTACAGATACGCAGTATTTT.

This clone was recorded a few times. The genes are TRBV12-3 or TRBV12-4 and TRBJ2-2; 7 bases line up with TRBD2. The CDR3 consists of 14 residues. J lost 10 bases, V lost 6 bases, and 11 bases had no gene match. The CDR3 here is CASRLATNTLELFF. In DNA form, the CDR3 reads TGTGCCAGCAGACTAGCGACGAACACCTTGGAGCTGTTTTTT.

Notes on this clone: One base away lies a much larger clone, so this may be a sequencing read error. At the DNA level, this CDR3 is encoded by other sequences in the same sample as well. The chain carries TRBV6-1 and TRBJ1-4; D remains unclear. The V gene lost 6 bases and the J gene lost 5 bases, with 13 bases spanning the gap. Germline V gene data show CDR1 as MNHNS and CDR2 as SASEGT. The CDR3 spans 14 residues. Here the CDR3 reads CASRPEGWNEKLFF. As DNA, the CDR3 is TGTGCCAGCAGGCCTGAGGGATGGAATGAAAAACTGTTTTTT.

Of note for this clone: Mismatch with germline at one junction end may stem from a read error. The CDR3 DNA reads TGCGCCAGCAGCTTCTCACTAGCGTGCAACTCAGATACGCGGTATTTT. It is translated as CASSFSLACNSDTRYF. The V call is TRBV5-1, the J call TRBJ2-3; 7 nucleotides agree with TRBD2. The CDR3 is 16 residues long. Per the germline V gene, CDR1 is SGHRS and CDR2 is YFSETQ.

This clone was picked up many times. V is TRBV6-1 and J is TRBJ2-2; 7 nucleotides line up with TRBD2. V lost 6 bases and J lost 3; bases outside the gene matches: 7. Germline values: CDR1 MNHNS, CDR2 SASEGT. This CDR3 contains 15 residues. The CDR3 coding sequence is TGTGCCAGCAGGGCCCCTAGCGGTTACACCGGGGAGCTGTTTTTT. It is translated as CASRAPSGYTGELFF.

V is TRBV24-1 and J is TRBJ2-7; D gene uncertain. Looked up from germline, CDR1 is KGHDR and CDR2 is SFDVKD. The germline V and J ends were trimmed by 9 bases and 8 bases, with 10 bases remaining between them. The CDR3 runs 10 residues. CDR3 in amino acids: CATRVIKQYF. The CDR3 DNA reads TGTGCCACCCGGGTAATCAAGCAGTACTTC.